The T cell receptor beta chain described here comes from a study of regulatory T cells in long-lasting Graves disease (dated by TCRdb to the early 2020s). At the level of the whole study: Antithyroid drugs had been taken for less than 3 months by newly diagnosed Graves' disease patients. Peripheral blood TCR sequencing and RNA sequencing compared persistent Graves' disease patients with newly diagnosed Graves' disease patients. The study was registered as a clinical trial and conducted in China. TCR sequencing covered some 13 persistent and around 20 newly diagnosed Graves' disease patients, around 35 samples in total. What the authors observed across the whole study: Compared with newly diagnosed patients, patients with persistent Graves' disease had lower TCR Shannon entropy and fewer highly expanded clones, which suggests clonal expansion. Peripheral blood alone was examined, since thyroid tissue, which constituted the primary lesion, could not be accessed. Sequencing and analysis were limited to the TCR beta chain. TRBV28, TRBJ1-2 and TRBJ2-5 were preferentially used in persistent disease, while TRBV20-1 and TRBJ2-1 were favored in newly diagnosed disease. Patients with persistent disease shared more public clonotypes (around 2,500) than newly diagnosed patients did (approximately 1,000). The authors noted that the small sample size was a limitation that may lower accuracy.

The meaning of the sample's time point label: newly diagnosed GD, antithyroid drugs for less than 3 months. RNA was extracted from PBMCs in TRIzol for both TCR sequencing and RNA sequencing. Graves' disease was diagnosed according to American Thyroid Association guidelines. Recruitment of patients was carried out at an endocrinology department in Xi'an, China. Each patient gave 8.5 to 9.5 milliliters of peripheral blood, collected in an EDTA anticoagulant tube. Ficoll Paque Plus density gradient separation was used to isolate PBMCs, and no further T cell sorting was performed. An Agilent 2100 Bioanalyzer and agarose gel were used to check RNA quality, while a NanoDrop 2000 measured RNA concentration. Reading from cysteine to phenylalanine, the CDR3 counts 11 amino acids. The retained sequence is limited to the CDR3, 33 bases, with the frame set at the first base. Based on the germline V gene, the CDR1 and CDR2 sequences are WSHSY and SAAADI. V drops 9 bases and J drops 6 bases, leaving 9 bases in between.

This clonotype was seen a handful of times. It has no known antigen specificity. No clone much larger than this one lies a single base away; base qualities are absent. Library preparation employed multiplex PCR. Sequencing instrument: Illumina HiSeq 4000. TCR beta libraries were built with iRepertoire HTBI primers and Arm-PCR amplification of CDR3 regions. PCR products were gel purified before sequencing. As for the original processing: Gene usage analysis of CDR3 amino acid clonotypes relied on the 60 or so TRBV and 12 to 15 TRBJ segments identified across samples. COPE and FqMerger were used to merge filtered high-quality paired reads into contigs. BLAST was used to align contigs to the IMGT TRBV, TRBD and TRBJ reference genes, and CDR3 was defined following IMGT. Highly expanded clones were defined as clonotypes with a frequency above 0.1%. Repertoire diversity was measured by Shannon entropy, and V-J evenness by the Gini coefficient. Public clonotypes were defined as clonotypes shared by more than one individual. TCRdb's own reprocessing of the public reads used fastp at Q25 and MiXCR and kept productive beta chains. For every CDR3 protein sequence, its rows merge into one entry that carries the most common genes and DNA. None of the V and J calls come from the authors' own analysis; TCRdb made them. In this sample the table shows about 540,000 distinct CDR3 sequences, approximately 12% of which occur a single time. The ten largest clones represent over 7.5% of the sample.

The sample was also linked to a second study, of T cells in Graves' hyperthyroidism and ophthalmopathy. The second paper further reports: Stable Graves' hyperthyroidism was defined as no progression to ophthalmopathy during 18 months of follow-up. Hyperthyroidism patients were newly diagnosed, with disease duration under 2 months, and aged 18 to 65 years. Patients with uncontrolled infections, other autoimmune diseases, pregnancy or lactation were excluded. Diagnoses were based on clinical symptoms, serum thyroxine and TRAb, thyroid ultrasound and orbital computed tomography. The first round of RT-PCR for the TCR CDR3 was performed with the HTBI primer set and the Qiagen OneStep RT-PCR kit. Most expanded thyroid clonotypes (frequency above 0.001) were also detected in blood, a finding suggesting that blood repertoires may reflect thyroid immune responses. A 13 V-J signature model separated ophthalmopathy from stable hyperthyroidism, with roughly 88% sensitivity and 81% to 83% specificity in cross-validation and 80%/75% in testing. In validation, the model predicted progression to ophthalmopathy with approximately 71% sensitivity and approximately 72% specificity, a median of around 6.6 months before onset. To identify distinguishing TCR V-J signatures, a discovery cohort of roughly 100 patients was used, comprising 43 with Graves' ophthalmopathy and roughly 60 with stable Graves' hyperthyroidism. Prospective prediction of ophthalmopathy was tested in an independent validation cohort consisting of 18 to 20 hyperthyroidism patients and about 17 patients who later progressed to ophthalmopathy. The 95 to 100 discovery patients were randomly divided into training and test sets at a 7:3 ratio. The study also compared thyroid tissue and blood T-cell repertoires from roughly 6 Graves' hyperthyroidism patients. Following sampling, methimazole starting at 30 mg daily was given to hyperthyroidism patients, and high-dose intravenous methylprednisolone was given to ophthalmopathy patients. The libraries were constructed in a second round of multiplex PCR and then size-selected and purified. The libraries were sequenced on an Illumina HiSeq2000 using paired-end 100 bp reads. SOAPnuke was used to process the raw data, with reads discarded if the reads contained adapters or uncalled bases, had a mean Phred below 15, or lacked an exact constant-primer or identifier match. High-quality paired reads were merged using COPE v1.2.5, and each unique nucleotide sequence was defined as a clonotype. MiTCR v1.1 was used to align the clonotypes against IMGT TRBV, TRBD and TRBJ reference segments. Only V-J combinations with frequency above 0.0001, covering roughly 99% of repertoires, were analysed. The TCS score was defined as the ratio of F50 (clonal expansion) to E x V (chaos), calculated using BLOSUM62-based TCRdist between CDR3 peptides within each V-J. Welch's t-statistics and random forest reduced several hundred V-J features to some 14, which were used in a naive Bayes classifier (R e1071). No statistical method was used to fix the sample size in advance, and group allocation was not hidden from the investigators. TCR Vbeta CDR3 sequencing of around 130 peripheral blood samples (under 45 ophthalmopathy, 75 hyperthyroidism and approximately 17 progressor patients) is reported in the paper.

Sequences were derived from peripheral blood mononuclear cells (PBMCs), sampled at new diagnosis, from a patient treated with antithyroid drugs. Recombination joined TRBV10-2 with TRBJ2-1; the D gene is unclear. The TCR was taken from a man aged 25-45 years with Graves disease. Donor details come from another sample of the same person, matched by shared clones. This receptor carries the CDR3 CASFSSNEQFF. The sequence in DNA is TGCGCCAGTTTTTCTAGCAATGAGCAGTTCTTC.